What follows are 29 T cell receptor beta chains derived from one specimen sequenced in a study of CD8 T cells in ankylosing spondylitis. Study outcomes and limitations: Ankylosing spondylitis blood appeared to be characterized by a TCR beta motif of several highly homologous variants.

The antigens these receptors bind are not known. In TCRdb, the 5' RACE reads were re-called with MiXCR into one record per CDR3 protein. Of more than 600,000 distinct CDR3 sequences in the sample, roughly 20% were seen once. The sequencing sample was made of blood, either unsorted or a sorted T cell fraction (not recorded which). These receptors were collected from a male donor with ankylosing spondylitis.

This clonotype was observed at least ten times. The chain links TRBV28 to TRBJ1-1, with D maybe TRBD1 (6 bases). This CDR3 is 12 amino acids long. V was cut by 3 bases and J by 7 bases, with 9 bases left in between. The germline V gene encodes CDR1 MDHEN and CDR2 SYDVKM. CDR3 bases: TGTGCCAGCAGTTTCACAGGGAATGAAGCTTTCTTT. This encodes CASSFTGNEAFF.

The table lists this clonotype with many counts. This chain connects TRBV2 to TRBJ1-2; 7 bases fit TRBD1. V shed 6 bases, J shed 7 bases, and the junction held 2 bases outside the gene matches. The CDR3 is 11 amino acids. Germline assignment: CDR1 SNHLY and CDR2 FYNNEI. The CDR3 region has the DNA TGTGCCAGCAGAGGGGGCGTTGGCTACACCTTC. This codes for CASRGGVGYTF.

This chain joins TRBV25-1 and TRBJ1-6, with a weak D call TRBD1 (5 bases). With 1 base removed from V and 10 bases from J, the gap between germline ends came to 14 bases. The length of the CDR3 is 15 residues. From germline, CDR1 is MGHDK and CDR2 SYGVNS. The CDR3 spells CASSESASGSSPLHF. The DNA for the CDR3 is TGTGCCAGCAGTGAATCGGCGTCAGGGTCGTCACCCCTCCACTTT.

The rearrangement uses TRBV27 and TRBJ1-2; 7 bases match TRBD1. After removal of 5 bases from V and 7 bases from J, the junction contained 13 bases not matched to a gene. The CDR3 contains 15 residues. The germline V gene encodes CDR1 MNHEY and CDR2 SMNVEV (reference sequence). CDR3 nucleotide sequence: TGTGCCAGCAGTCCCTCCGGGACAGCCCGACTTGGCTACACCTTC. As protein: CASSPSGTARLGYTF.

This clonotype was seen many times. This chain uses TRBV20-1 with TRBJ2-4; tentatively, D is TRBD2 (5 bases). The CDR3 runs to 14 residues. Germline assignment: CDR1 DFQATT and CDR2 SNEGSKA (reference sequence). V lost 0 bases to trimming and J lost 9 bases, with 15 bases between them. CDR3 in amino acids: CSARDKGLGAIQYF. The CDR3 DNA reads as TGCAGTGCTAGAGATAAAGGACTCGGAGCCATTCAGTACTTC.

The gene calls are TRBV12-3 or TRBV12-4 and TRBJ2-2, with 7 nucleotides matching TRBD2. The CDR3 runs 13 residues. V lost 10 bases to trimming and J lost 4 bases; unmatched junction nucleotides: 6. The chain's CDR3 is CATSGWGTGELFF. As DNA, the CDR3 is TGTGCCACTAGCGGTTGGGGCACCGGGGAGCTGTTTTTT.

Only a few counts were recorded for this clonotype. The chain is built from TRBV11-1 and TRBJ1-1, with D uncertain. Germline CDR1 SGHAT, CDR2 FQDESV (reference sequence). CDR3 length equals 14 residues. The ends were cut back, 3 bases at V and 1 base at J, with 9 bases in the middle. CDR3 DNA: TGTGCCAGCAGCTTGCAACGGGGGAACACTGAAGCTTTCTTT. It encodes CASSLQRGNTEAFF.

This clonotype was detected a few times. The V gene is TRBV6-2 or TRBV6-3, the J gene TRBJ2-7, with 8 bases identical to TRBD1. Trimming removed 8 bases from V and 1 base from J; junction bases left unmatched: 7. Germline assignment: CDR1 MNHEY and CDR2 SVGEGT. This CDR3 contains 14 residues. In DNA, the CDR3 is TGTGCCAGCCGCGGGACAGGCGAATCCTACGAGCAGTACTTC. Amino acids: CASRGTGESYEQYF.

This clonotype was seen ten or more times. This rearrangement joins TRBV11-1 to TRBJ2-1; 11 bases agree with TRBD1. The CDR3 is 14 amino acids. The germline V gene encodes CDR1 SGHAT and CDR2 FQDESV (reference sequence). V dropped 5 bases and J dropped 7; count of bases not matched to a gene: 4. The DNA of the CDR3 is TGTGCCAGCAGCCCTCGGGACAGGGGGAATGAGCAGTTCTTC. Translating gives CASSPRDRGNEQFF.

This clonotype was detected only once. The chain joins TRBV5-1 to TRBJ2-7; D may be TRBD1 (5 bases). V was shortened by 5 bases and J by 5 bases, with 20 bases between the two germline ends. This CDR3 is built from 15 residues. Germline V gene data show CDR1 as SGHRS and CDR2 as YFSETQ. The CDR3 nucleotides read TGCGCCAGCAGACGTCTACCAGGGCCCTTGGACGAGCAGTACTTC. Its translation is CASRRLPGPLDEQYF.

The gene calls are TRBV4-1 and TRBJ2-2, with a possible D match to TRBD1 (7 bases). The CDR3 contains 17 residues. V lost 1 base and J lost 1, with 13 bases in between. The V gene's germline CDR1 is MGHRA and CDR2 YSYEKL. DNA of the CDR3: TGCGCCAGCAGCCAAGGGAGGGGGCAAGGGAACACCGGGGAGCTGTTTTTT. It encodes CASSQGRGQGNTGELFF.

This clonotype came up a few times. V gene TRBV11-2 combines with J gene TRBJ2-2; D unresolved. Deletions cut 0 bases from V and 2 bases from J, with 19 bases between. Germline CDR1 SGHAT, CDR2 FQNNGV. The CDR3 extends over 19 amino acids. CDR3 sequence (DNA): TGTGCCAGCAGCTTAGAGTGGCGTGGCTTAATGGCCAACACCGGGGAGCTGTTTTTT. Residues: CASSLEWRGLMANTGELFF.

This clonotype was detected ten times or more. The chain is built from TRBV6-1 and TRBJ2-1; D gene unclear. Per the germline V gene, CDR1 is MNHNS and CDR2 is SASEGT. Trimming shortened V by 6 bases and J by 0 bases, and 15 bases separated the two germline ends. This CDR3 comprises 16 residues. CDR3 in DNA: TGTGCCAGCAGCCTCCACTCGAGGAGCTCCTACAATGAGCAGTTCTTC. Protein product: CASSLHSRSSYNEQFF.

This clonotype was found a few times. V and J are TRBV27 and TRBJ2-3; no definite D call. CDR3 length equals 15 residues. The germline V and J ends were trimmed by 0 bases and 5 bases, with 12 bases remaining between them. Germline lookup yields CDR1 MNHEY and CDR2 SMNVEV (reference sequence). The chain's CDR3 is CASSLSVAGEDTQYF. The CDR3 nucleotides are TGTGCCAGCAGTTTATCGGTAGCTGGGGAAGATACGCAGTATTTT.

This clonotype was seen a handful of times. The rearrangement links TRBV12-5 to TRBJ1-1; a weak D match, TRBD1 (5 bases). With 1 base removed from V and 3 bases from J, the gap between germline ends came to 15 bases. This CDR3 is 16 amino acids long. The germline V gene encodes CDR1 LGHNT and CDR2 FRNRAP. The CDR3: CASGLARDPGDTEAFF. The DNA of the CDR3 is TGTGCTAGTGGTTTGGCCCGGGACCCTGGGGACACTGAAGCTTTCTTT.

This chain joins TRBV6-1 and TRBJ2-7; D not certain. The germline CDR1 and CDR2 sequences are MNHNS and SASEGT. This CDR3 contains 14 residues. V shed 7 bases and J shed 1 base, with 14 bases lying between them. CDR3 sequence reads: CASTEAGRSYEQYF. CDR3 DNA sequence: TGTGCCAGCACCGAAGCAGGCCGATCCTACGAGCAGTACTTC.

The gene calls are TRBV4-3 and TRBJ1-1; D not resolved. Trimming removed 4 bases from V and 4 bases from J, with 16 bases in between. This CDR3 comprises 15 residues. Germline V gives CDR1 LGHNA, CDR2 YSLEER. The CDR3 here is CASSREGTGGTEAFF. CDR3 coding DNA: TGCGCCAGCAGCCGCGAGGGAACTGGAGGCACTGAAGCTTTCTTT.

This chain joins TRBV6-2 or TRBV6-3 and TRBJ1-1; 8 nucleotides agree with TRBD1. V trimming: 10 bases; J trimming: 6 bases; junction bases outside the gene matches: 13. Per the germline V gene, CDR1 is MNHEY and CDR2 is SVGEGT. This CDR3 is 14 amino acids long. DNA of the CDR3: TGTGCCACCGAGAACGGACAGGGACGATCTGAAGCTTTCTTT. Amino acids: CATENGQGRSEAFF.

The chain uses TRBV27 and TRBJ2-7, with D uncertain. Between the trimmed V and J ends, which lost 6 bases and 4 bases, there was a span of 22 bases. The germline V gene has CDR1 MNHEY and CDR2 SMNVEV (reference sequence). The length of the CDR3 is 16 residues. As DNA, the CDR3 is TGTGCCAGCAGCCGAGACTTGGCGATCTCCGGGTACGAGCAGTACTTC. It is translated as CASSRDLAISGYEQYF.

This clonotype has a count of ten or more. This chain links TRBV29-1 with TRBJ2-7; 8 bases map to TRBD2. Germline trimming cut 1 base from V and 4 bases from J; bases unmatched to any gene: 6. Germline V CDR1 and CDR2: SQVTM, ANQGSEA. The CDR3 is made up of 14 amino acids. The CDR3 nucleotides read TGCAGCGTTGAAGGGTCGGGAGGGGGTTACGAGCAGTACTTC. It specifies CSVEGSGGGYEQYF.

CDR3 residues: CAISVQLAYEQYF. CDR3 DNA sequence: TGTGCCATCAGTGTACAACTAGCCTACGAGCAGTACTTC. This sequence joins TRBV10-3 and TRBJ2-7; possible D gene TRBD2, 5 bases. From germline, CDR1 is ENHRY and CDR2 SYGVKD. CDR3 size: 13 residues. V lost 4 bases and J lost 2, with 9 bases in between.

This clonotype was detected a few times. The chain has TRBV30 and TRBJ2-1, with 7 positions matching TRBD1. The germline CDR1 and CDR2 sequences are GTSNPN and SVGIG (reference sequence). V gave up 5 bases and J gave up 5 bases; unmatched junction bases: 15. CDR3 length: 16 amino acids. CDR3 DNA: TGTGCCTGGGGAACAGGGGTCACCATTATACACAATGAGCAGTTCTTC. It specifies CAWGTGVTIIHNEQFF.

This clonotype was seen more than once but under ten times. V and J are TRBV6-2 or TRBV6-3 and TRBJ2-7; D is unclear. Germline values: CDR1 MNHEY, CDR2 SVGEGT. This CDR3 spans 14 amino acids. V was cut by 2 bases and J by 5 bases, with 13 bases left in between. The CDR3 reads CASSYGQSLNEQYF. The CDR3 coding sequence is TGTGCCAGCAGTTACGGTCAGAGCCTAAACGAGCAGTACTTC.

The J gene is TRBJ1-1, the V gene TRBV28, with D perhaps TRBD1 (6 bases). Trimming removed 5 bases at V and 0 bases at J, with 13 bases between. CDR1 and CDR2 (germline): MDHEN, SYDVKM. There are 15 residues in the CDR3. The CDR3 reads CASSPTGFLNTEAFF. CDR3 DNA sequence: TGTGCCAGCAGTCCAACAGGGTTTTTGAACACTGAAGCTTTCTTT.

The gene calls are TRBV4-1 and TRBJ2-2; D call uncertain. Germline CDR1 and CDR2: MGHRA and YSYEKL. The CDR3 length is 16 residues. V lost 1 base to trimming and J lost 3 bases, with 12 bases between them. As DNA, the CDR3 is TGCGCCAGCAGCCAAGTAATTGTTAGGGACACCGGGGAGCTGTTTTTT. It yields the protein CASSQVIVRDTGELFF.

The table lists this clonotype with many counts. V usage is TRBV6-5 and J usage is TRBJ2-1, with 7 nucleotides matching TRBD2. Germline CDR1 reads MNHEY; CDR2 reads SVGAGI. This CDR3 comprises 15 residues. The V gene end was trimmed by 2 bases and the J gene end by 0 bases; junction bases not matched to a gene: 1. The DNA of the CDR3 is TGTGCCAGCAGTTACGGCGGGAGCTCCTACAATGAGCAGTTCTTC. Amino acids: CASSYGGSSYNEQFF.

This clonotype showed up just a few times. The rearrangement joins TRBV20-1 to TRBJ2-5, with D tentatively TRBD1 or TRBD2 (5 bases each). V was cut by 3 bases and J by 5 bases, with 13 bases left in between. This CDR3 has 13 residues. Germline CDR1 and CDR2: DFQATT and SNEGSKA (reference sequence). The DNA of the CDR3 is TGCAGTGCTAGTTGGGGGAGCAGTGAGACCCAGTACTTC. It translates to CSASWGSSETQYF.

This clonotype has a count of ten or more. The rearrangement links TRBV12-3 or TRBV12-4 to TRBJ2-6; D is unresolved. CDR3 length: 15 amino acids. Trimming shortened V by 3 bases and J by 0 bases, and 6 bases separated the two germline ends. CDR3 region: CASSFGSSGANVLTF. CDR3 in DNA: TGTGCCAGCAGTTTTGGGTCCTCTGGGGCCAACGTCCTGACTTTC.

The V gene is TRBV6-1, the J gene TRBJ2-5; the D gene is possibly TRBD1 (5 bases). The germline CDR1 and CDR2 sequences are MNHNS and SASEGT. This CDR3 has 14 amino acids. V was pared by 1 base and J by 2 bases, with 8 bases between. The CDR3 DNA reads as TGTGCCAGCAGTGAAGATCCAGGGCAAGAGACCCAGTACTTC. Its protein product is CASSEDPGQETQYF.